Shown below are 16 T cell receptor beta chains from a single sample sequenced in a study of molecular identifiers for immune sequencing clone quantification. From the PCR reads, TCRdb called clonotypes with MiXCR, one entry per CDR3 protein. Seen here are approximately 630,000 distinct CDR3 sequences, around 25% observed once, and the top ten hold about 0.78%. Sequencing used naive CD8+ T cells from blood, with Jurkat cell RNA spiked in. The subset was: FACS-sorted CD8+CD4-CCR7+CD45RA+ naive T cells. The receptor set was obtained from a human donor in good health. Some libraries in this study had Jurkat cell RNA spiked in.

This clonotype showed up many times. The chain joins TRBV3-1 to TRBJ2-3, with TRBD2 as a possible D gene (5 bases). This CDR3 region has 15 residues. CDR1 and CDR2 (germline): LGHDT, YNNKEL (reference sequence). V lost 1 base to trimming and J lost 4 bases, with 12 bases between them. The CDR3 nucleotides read TGTGCCAGCAGCCAAGCGGGGTTTGGAGCAGATACGCAGTATTTT. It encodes CASSQAGFGADTQYF.

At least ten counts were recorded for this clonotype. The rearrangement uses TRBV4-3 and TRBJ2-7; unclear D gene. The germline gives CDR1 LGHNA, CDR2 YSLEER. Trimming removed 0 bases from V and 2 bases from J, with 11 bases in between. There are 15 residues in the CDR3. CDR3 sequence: CASSQELKATYEQYF. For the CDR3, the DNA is TGCGCCAGCAGCCAAGAGCTGAAGGCAACCTACGAGCAGTACTTC.

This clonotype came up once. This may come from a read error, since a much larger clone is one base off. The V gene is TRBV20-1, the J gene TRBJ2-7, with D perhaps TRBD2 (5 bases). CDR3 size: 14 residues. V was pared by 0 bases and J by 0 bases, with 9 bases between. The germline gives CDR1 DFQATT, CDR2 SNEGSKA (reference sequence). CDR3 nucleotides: TGCAGTGCTAGAGAGTACGAGGGCTCCTACGAGCAGTACTTC. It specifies CSAREYEGSYEQYF.

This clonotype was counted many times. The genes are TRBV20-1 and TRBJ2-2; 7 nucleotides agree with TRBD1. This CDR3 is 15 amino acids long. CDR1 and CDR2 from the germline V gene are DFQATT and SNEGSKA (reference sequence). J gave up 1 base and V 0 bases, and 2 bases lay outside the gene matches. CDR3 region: CSARERGLNTGELFF. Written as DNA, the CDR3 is TGCAGTGCTAGAGAAAGGGGGCTGAACACCGGGGAGCTGTTTTTT.

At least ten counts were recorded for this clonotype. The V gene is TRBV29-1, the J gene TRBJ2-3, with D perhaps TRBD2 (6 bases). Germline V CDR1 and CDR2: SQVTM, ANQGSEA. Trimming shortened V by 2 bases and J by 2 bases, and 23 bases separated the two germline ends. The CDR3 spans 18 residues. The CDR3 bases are TGCAGCGTTGAAAATTGGGCGGGAACCGCTCCGGTCACAGATACGCAGTATTTT. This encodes CSVENWAGTAPVTDTQYF.

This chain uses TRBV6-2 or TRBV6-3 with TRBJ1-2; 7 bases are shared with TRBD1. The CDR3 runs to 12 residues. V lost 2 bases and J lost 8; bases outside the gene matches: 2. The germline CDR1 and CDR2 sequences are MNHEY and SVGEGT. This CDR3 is CASSYGDSGYTF. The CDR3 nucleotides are TGTGCCAGCAGTTACGGGGACAGCGGCTACACCTTC.

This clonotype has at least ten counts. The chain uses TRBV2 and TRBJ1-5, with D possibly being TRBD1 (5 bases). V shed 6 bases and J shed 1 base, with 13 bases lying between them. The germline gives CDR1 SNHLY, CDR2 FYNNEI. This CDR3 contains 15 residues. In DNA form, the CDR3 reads TGTGCCAGCAGGGAAACCGGGACCAGCAATCAGCCCCAGCATTTT. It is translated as CASRETGTSNQPQHF.

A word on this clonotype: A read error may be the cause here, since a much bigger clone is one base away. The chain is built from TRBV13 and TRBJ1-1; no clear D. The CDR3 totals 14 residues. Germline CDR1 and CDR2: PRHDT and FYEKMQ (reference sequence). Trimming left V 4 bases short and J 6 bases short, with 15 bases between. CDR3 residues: CASSSPRIGAEAFF. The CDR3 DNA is TGTGCCAGCAGCTCACCCCGGATCGGGGCTGAAGCTTTCTTT.

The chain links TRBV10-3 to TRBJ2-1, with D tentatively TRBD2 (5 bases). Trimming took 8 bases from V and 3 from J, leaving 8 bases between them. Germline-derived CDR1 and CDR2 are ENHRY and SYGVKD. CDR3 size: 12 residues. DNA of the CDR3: TGTGCCATCCAGGAGGTCTACAATGAGCAGTTCTTC. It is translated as CAIQEVYNEQFF.

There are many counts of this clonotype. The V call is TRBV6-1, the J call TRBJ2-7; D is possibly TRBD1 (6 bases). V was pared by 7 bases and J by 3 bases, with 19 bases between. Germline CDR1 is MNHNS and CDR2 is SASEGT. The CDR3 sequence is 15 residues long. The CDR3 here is CASTGIQGIDYEQYF. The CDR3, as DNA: TGTGCCAGCACCGGAATACAGGGAATAGACTACGAGCAGTACTTC.

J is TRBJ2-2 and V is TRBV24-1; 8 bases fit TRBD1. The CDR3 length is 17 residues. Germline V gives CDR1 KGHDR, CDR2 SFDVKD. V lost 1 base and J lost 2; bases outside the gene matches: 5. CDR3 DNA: TGTGCCACCAGTGATTTAACAGGACAGGGCAACACCGGGGAGCTGTTTTTT. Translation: CATSDLTGQGNTGELFF.

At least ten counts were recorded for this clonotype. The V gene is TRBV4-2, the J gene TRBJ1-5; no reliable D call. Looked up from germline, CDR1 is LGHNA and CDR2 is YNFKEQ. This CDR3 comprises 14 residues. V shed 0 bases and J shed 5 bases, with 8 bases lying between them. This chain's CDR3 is CASSQEDGDQPQHF. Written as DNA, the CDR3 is TGTGCCAGCAGCCAAGAAGACGGAGATCAGCCCCAGCATTTT.

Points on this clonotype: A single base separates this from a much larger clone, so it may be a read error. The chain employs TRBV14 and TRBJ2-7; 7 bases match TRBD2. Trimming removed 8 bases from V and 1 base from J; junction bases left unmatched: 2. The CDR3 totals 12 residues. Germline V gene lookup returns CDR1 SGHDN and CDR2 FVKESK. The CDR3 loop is CASAGVSYEQYF. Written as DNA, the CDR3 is TGTGCCAGCGCGGGGGTGTCCTACGAGCAGTACTTC.

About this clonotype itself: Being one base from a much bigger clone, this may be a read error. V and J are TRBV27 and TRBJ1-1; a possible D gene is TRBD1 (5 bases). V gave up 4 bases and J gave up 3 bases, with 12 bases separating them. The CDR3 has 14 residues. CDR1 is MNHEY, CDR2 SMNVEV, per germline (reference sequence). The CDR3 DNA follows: TGTGCCAGCAGTTCAGGAGGGACGGACACTGAAGCTTTCTTT. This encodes CASSSGGTDTEAFF.

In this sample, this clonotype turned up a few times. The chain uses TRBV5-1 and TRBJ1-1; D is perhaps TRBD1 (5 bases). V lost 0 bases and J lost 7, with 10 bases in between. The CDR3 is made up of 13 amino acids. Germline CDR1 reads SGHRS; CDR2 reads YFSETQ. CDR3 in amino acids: CASSLDGTLEAFF. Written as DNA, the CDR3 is TGCGCCAGCAGCTTGGATGGGACCCTTGAAGCTTTCTTT.

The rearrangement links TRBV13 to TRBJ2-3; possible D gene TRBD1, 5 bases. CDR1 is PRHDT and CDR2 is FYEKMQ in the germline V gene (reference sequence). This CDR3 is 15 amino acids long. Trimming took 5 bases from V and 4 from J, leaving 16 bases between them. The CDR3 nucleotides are TGTGCCAGCAGCGGGGCAGGGAATTTGGCAGATACGCAGTATTTT. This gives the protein CASSGAGNLADTQYF. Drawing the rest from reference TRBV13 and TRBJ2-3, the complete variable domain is AAGVIQSPRHLIKEKRETATLKCYPIPRHDTVYWYQQGPGQDPQFLISFYEKMQSDKGSIPDRFSAQQFSDYHSELNMSSLELGDSALYFCASSGAGNLADTQYFGPGTRLTVL.